These T cell receptor beta chains were read from a single sample in a study of OX40 agonist ivuxolimab in advanced cancers. TCRdb's table, derived via immunoSEQ multiplex PCR, lists solely in-frame clones and lacks some. The sample lists around 50,000 clones, 75% to 85% occurring once. Sample: CD4+ or CD8+ T cells sorted from blood, taken in a trial of the OX40 agonist ivuxolimab. Source of these receptors: an adult with an advanced solid tumor such as melanoma, head and neck, liver or kidney cancer. Each CDR3 is given with its conserved first and last residue. The order of the fields is D gene, clone size, V gene, J gene, CDR3 protein, CDR3 DNA. A D gene is named only where the DNA matches it firmly. A row's size may be missing; if present it is once, few, many or a size class.

TRBD1,NA,TRBV14,TRBJ2-2,CASSQAEDRAEWTGELFF,TGTGCCAGCAGCCAAGCTGAGGACAGGGCGGAGTGGACCGGGGAGCTGTTTTTT
TRBD1,NA,TRBV5-4,TRBJ1-5,CASSRGQLPGNQPQHF,TGTGCCAGCAGCAGGGGACAGCTCCCAGGCAATCAGCCCCAGCATTTT
NA,NA,TRBV9,TRBJ1-1,CASSAGPGSNTEAFF,TGTGCCAGCAGCGCCGGACCGGGGTCGAACACTGAAGCTTTCTTT
TRBD2,NA,TRBV7-2,TRBJ2-3,CASSLRLAGITDTQYF,TGTGCCAGCAGCTTAAGACTAGCGGGGATTACAGATACGCAGTATTTT
TRBD2,NA,TRBV7-2,TRBJ2-1,CASSSLAGGMAYNEQFF,TGTGCCAGCAGCTCACTAGCGGGGGGGATGGCCTACAATGAGCAGTTCTTC
NA,once,TRBV7-3,TRBJ2-1,CASSPRGEQFF,TGTGCCAGCAGCCCACGCGGTGAGCAGTTCTTC
TRBD1,NA,TRBV9,TRBJ1-4,CASSVTLGTGELFF,TGTGCCAGCAGCGTAACCCTGGGGACAGGGGAACTGTTTTTT
NA,NA,TRBV2,TRBJ1-5,CASRENANQPQHF,TGTGCCAGCAGGGAGAATGCCAATCAGCCCCAGCATTTT
TRBD1,NA,TRBV5-1,TRBJ1-2,CASSLAVGQVADGYTF,TGCGCCAGCAGCTTGGCCGTAGGACAGGTCGCGGATGGCTACACCTTC
TRBD1,NA,TRBV27,TRBJ2-7,CASSNGNRGSYEQYF,TGTGCCAGCAGCAACGGGAACAGGGGCTCCTACGAGCAGTACTTC
NA,NA,TRBV15,TRBJ1-1,CATSSLGVVNTEAFF,TGTGCCACCAGCAGCCTCGGGGTGGTGAACACTGAAGCTTTCTTT
NA,NA,TRBV21-1,TRBJ1-2,CASSKGLRGRSPIYGYTF,TGTGCCAGCAGCAAAGGGCTGAGGGGGCGATCCCCGATCTATGGCTACACCTTC
TRBD1,NA,TRBV6-1,TRBJ1-5,CASSEGQGAGQPQHF,TGTGCCAGCAGTGAGGGACAGGGGGCCGGCCAGCCCCAGCATTTT
NA,NA,TRBV5-4,TRBJ2-5,CASSLNGVRETQYF,TGTGCCAGCAGCTTGAACGGGGTCCGGGAGACCCAGTACTTC
NA,medium-sized,TRBV2,TRBJ2-1,CASSAISVEQFF,TGTGCCAGCAGTGCGATTAGCGTTGAGCAGTTCTTC
NA,NA,TRBV9,TRBJ1-4,CASSGPGTRQEKLFF,TGTGCCAGCAGCGGCCCCGGGACCCGACAAGAAAAACTGTTTTTT
NA,NA,TRBV5-1,TRBJ1-1,CASSSTLQGGNTEAFF,TGCGCCAGCAGCTCGACCCTACAGGGAGGGAACACTGAAGCTTTCTTT
TRBD1,few,TRBV5-1,TRBJ2-6,CASSWTGQGTLSGANVLTF,TGCGCCAGCAGCTGGACTGGACAGGGGACACTCTCTGGGGCCAACGTCCTGACTTTC
TRBD1,NA,TRBV27,TRBJ2-1,CASSRGPYNEQFF,TGTGCCAGCAGTAGGGGGCCTTACAATGAGCAGTTCTTC
TRBD1,NA,TRBV7-9,TRBJ2-1,CASSTLWTGNEQFF,TGTGCCAGCAGCACGCTATGGACAGGCAATGAGCAGTTCTTC
NA,NA,TRBV19,TRBJ2-2,CASSIVAGRDTGELFF,TGTGCCAGTAGTATCGTGGCAGGGAGAGACACCGGGGAGCTGTTTTTT
NA,NA,TRBV11-2,TRBJ2-7,CASRRQDYEQYF,TGTGCCAGCAGACGACAGGACTACGAGCAGTACTTC
NA,NA,TRBV2,TRBJ1-1,CASSESLFRLAQLNTEAFF,TGTGCCAGCAGTGAGAGCCTTTTCCGACTCGCGCAGTTGAACACTGAAGCTTTCTTT
TRBD2,NA,TRBV5-1,TRBJ2-1,CASSLDVAGYNEQFF,TGCGCCAGCAGCTTGGATGTAGCGGGGTACAATGAGCAGTTCTTC
TRBD1,NA,TRBV6-6,TRBJ1-2,CASSQGGLSSGYTF,TGTGCCAGCAGTCAGGGGGGGTTGTCTAGCGGCTACACCTTC
TRBD1,NA,TRBV5-1,TRBJ1-1,CASSSRQGEAFF,TGCGCCAGCAGCTCGAGACAGGGAGAAGCTTTCTTT
TRBD1,NA,TRBV27,TRBJ1-1,CASSFWRGLGVNTEAFF,TGTGCCAGCAGTTTTTGGAGGGGGCTGGGTGTGAACACTGAAGCTTTCTTT
TRBD1,NA,TRBV6-5,TRBJ2-3,CASRTGTGGDTQYF,TGTGCCAGCAGAACCGGGACAGGAGGAGATACGCAGTATTTT
NA,NA,TRBV4-2,TRBJ2-2,CASSQAGQNTGELFF,TGTGCCAGCAGCCAAGCCGGACAAAACACCGGGGAGCTGTTTTTT
NA,NA,TRBV5-1,TRBJ1-2,CASSIDINYGYTF,TGCGCCAGCAGCATTGACATTAACTATGGCTACACCTTC
NA,NA,TRBV7-2,TRBJ2-3,CASSLEGRGTDTQYF,TGTGCCAGCAGCCTGGAGGGGCGGGGCACAGATACGCAGTATTTT
NA,NA,TRBV6-1,TRBJ1-1,CASTRVLNTEAFF,TGTGCCAGCACCAGGGTGCTGAACACTGAAGCTTTCTTT
NA,NA,TRBV9,TRBJ1-6,CASSVTGGLGSPLHF,TGTGCCAGCAGCGTAACGGGTGGTTTAGGGTCACCCCTCCACTTT
TRBD1,few,TRBV7-8,TRBJ1-5,CASSPGTGPRQPQHF,TGTGCCAGCAGCCCGGGGACAGGCCCGCGCCAGCCCCAGCATTTT
TRBD2,NA,TRBV19,TRBJ2-5,CASRGAGGNEETQYF,TGTGCCAGCAGAGGAGCGGGGGGGAATGAAGAGACCCAGTACTTC
TRBD2,NA,TRBV5-4,TRBJ2-3,CASSFLAGGLGDTQYF,TGTGCCAGCAGCTTTCTAGCGGGGGGCCTCGGAGATACGCAGTATTTT
NA,NA,TRBV18,TRBJ2-1,CASSLGNEQFF,TGTGCCAGCTCACTGGGGAATGAGCAGTTCTTC
NA,NA,TRBV9,TRBJ1-1,CASSAQGLNTEAFF,TGTGCCAGCAGCGCACAGGGCCTGAACACTGAAGCTTTCTTT
NA,few,TRBV2,TRBJ2-3,CASSESTDTQYF,TGTGCCAGCAGTGAATCCACAGATACGCAGTATTTT
NA,NA,TRBV7-8,TRBJ1-2,CASSLVETDYGYTF,TGTGCCAGCAGCTTAGTGGAGACAGACTATGGCTACACCTTC
TRBD1,NA,TRBV28,TRBJ1-4,CASSSPGQIAANEKLFF,TGTGCCAGCAGTTCTCCGGGACAGATCGCGGCTAATGAAAAACTGTTTTTT
NA,NA,TRBV10-1,TRBJ2-2,CASQIQGGELFF,TGCGCCAGCCAAATCCAGGGAGGGGAGCTGTTTTTT
TRBD1,NA,TRBV28,TRBJ1-2,CASRSTGGIGYTF,TGTGCCAGCCGATCCACAGGGGGCATTGGCTACACCTTC
NA,NA,TRBV29-1,TRBJ1-1,CSVEYGTEAFF,TGCAGCGTTGAGTACGGGACTGAAGCTTTCTTT
NA,NA,TRBV4-2,TRBJ1-1,CASSQEVSRDPEAFF,TGTGCCAGCAGCCAAGAGGTCAGCAGGGACCCTGAAGCTTTCTTT
NA,NA,TRBV19,TRBJ2-7,CASSIRGPPYEQYF,TGTGCCAGTAGTATAAGGGGCCCCCCCTACGAGCAGTACTTC
NA,NA,TRBV25-1,TRBJ1-6,CASKAGTYNSPLHF,TGTGCCAGCAAAGCGGGGACCTATAATTCACCCCTCCACTTT
NA,NA,TRBV6-5,TRBJ2-7,CASSPGVQQYF,TGTGCCAGCAGCCCAGGGGTCCAGCAGTACTTC
NA,NA,TRBV5-4,TRBJ1-3,CASSLEGTSGNTIYF,TGTGCCAGCAGCTTGGAGGGCACCTCTGGAAACACCATATATTTT
NA,NA,TRBV2,TRBJ2-2,CASSVMVGTGELFF,TGTGCCAGCAGTGTAATGGTAGGGACCGGGGAGCTGTTTTTT
NA,NA,TRBV19,TRBJ1-3,CASSPGGTGTPGNTIYF,TGTGCCAGTAGTCCGGGAGGGACCGGAACGCCTGGAAACACCATATATTTT
TRBD2,NA,TRBV9,TRBJ2-7,CASSPLLWTSADEQYF,TGTGCCAGCAGCCCCCTACTCTGGACTAGCGCCGACGAGCAGTACTTC
NA,NA,TRBV12-5,TRBJ1-5,CASGLQGLDQPQHF,TGTGCTAGTGGCCTGCAGGGTTTGGATCAGCCCCAGCATTTT
NA,NA,TRBV2,TRBJ1-4,CASSEKSPGMGEKLFF,TGTGCCAGCAGTGAAAAATCACCGGGAATGGGTGAAAAACTGTTTTTT
NA,NA,TRBV14,TRBJ2-7,CASSHPPYEQYF,TGTGCCAGCAGCCACCCACCCTACGAGCAGTACTTC